A selection of T cell receptor beta chains follows, all from one sample in a study of beta chain features in type 1 diabetes. Assay: immunoSEQ multiplex PCR; the TCRdb copy retains only in-frame clones and omits some. Counted here are 600,000 to 700,000 clones, 9.5% to 15% occurring once; the ten biggest clones make up 0.095% to 0.15%. The specimen was naive CD4+ T cells from blood. The receptors shown here come from a young man with type 1 diabetes. Each CDR3 is given with its conserved first and last residue. A D gene is named only where the DNA matches it firmly. Clone size is given for some rows only: seen once, a few or many times, or a class if the clone is expanded.

v_gene	abundance	j_gene	d_gene	CDR3nt	CDR3aa
TRBV13	few	TRBJ2-7	TRBD2	TGTGCCAGCAGCTTATGGGGGACTAGCGGGGCCTCCTACGAGCAGTACTTC	CASSLWGTSGASYEQYF
TRBV5-1	-	TRBJ1-3	-	TGCGCCAGCAGCTTGGTGGGGGGCGCTTATGGAAACACCATATATTTT	CASSLVGGAYGNTIYF
TRBV25-1	-	TRBJ2-1	-	TGTGCCAGCAGTGAGCTCGGGTCCCCTCGGCTAGGTGAGCAGTTCTTC	CASSELGSPRLGEQFF
TRBV5-4	few	TRBJ1-2	-	TGTGCCAGCAGCTTGAATGCCGGACCGAACTATGGCTACACCTTC	CASSLNAGPNYGYTF
TRBV28	-	TRBJ1-4	-	TGTGCCAGCAGCCTGATTGGGGGGCGGAATAATGAAAAACTGTTTTTT	CASSLIGGRNNEKLFF
TRBV10-1	few	TRBJ2-7	-	TGCGCCAGCAGTGATGGGACGTACTACGAGCAGTACTTC	CASSDGTYYEQYF
TRBV9	few	TRBJ2-7	-	TGTGCCAGCAGCGTAGAAATGGGCCCGAAATACGAGCAGTACTTC	CASSVEMGPKYEQYF
TRBV18	few	TRBJ2-3	TRBD1	TGTGCCAGCTCCCCGCTACTGACAGGGGAGGCAGATACGCAGTATTTT	CASSPLLTGEADTQYF
TRBV5-1	-	TRBJ2-3	-	TGCGCCAGTGCGGTGGAGGGCCGCACAGATACGCAGTATTTT	CASAVEGRTDTQYF
TRBV5-6	few	TRBJ2-6	-	TGTGCCAGCAGCTTCGTATCGGTTTCTGGGGCCAACGTCCTGACTTTC	CASSFVSVSGANVLTF
TRBV13	-	TRBJ2-1	-	TGTGCCAGCAGCTTAAGTCCACGCGAAGAGCAGTTCTTC	CASSLSPREEQFF
TRBV19	-	TRBJ2-7	-	TGTGCCAGTAGTAACACAGGGACCGAGCAGTACTTC	CASSNTGTEQYF
TRBV6-1	-	TRBJ1-1	-	TGTGCCAGCAGTGAACGAGGGTTGAACACTGAAGCTTTCTTT	CASSERGLNTEAFF
TRBV9	-	TRBJ2-7	TRBD1	TGTGCCAGCAGCATTGAGGCAGGGGGCTACGAGCAGTACTTC	CASSIEAGGYEQYF
TRBV30	few	TRBJ1-2	TRBD1	TGTGCCTGCACAGGGGGCCCACACTATGGCTACACCTTC	CACTGGPHYGYTF
TRBV7-2	many	TRBJ2-7	-	TGTGCCAGCAATTTGGCCGGACAGCCCTACGAGCAGTACTTC	CASNLAGQPYEQYF
TRBV7-2	-	TRBJ1-3	-	TGTGCCAGCAGCTCGACACTAGGACGGGACACCATATATTTT	CASSSTLGRDTIYF
TRBV2	-	TRBJ1-5	-	TGTGCCAGCAGTGACGGAAAGAATAATCAGCCCCAGCATTTT	CASSDGKNNQPQHF
TRBV5-1	-	TRBJ2-1	TRBD1	TGCGCCAGCAGTCGGACAGGGTCCGTGTTGGACAATGAGCAGTTCTTC	CASSRTGSVLDNEQFF
TRBV14	few	TRBJ2-1	-	TGTGCCAGCAGCCTTCACAGGAGGAGCTCCTACAATGAGCAGTTCTTC	CASSLHRRSSYNEQFF
TRBV7-2	few	TRBJ2-5	TRBD1	TGTGCCAGCAGCTTAGGACAGGGTCCAGAGACCCAGTACTTC	CASSLGQGPETQYF
TRBV4-3	-	TRBJ2-4	TRBD1	TGCGCCAGCAGCCTAGGACAGGGGTTAGCCAAAAACATTCAGTACTTC	CASSLGQGLAKNIQYF
TRBV11-2	-	TRBJ1-3	-	TGTGCCAGCAGCCCTGGGACTGCTGGAAACACCATATATTTT	CASSPGTAGNTIYF
TRBV5-1	few	TRBJ2-5	-	TGCGCCAGCAGCGTGGGACAAGAGACCCAGTACTTC	CASSVGQETQYF
TRBV7-2	-	TRBJ2-4	-	TGTGCCAGCAGCCCACAGGCAGCCAAAAACATTCAGTACTTC	CASSPQAAKNIQYF
TRBV10-3	few	TRBJ1-1	-	TGTGCCGCGGGAAGACGTTCAGGTCAGAACACTGAAGCTTTCTTT	CAAGRRSGQNTEAFF
TRBV30	few	TRBJ1-6	-	TGTGCCTGGGGGGCCCCCACGATGAGGACAAAGGTTCCCGAATATAATTCACCCCTCCACTTT	CAWGAPTMRTKVPEYNSPLHF
TRBV14	-	TRBJ2-1	-	TGTGCCAGCAGCCTTCGGACTGTACCGGAAGATTACAATGAGCAGTTCTTC	CASSLRTVPEDYNEQFF
TRBV29-1	-	TRBJ2-7	TRBD1	TGCAGCGCCACGGGACAGGGGGACTACGAGCAGTACTTC	CSATGQGDYEQYF
TRBV14	-	TRBJ1-1	-	TGTGCCAGCAGCCAAGGTCACAGTTCGGTTGAAGCTTTCTTT	CASSQGHSSVEAFF
TRBV14	-	TRBJ2-5	-	TGTGCCAGCAGCCAGCTCAGTGGTGGGGAGACCCAGTACTTC	CASSQLSGGETQYF
TRBV5-4	-	TRBJ2-2	TRBD1	TGTGCCAGCAGCCCTGTCGGGGACAGGGGGCTGAGGGGCACCGGGGAGCTGTTTTTT	CASSPVGDRGLRGTGELFF
TRBV7-2	few	TRBJ2-3	-	TGTGCCAGCAGCTCGGGGTCAGATACGCAGTATTTT	CASSSGSDTQYF
TRBV7-2	few	TRBJ1-2	TRBD1	TGTGCCAGCAGCTTAACAGCCCCGGGACAGGGAAACTATGGCTACACCTTC	CASSLTAPGQGNYGYTF
TRBV11-2	few	TRBJ1-2	-	TGTGCCAGCAGCCTCGCTGGGGTTGGTGGCTACACCTTC	CASSLAGVGGYTF
TRBV29-1	-	TRBJ1-2	-	TGCAGCGTTGAGCTGGGGATGGACTATGGCTACACCTTC	CSVELGMDYGYTF
TRBV2	few	TRBJ2-2	TRBD1	TGTGCCAGCAGTGATCGGACAGGGAACGCCGGGGAGCTGTTTTTT	CASSDRTGNAGELFF
TRBV7-9	few	TRBJ2-5	-	TGTGCCAGCTTTCCCAATTGGGCAGGGCCTGTACAAGAGACCCAGTACTTC	CASFPNWAGPVQETQYF
TRBV9	-	TRBJ2-5	TRBD2	TGTGCCAGCAGCGTAAGCGGGGGACGACAAGAGACCCAGTACTTC	CASSVSGGRQETQYF
TRBV9	-	TRBJ2-6	TRBD2	TGTGCCAGCAGCGGCTGGACTAGCGCTGGGGCCAACATCCTGACTTTC	CASSGWTSAGANILTF
TRBV29-1	few	TRBJ2-5	-	TGCAGCGTTGAAGTCAGGGGCGTAGAGACCCAGTACTTC	CSVEVRGVETQYF
TRBV11-1	few	TRBJ2-3	-	TGTGCCAGCAGCCGGACAGCGGGAAACACAGATACGCAGTATTTT	CASSRTAGNTDTQYF
TRBV25-1	-	TRBJ2-1	TRBD1	TGTGCCAGCAGTGCCGTCCCGGGACAGGGTCAGGCAGACAATGAGCAGTTCTTC	CASSAVPGQGQADNEQFF
TRBV4-3	-	TRBJ2-7	-	TGCGCCAGCAGCGCTACAGGTAGCTCCTACGAGCAGTACTTC	CASSATGSSYEQYF
TRBV27	few	TRBJ1-2	TRBD1	TGTGCCAGCAGTTTTAGGCCCCCGGACAGGGGGACTCTTAGCGTCTATGGCTACACCTTC	CASSFRPPDRGTLSVYGYTF
TRBV5-1	-	TRBJ1-2	-	TGCGCCAGCAGCTTTGACAGTCCCTATGGCTACACCTTC	CASSFDSPYGYTF
TRBV7-6	-	TRBJ1-6	-	TGTGCCAGCAGCTTACAGGGATCACCCCTCCACTTT	CASSLQGSPLHF
TRBV6-5	-	TRBJ2-7	-	TGTGCCAGCAGTTACTCGAAGGGCAGAACCTCCTACGAGCAGTACTTC	CASSYSKGRTSYEQYF
TRBV10-3	few	TRBJ2-7	-	TGTGCCATCAGTGAGGACACCCAGAGGCTCGACGAGCAGTACTTC	CAISEDTQRLDEQYF
TRBV10-3	-	TRBJ2-7	-	TGTGCCATCAGCCCGGCCTTGAGGGAGCAGTACTTC	CAISPALREQYF
TRBV28	-	TRBJ1-6	-	TGTGCCAGCAGTTTTCTAGAGGGAGAATCACCCCTCCACTTT	CASSFLEGESPLHF
TRBV5-6	-	TRBJ2-1	TRBD2	TGTGCCAGCAGCTTTGGGACTAGCGGGGGTTCCTACAATGAGCAGTTCTTC	CASSFGTSGGSYNEQFF
TRBV20-1	-	TRBJ2-3	-	TGCAGTGCTAGTGTTTTAGATACGCAGTATTTT	CSASVLDTQYF
TRBV6-5	-	TRBJ2-1	-	TGTGCCAGCAGTTACTTACCGCCTAGGAGGAATGAGCAGTTCTTC	CASSYLPPRRNEQFF
TRBV11-2	few	TRBJ2-3	TRBD2	TGTGCCAGCAGCCCCGTTGAGGCTAGCGGTAGCACAGATACGCAGTATTTT	CASSPVEASGSTDTQYF
TRBV30	-	TRBJ2-2	-	TGTGCCTGGAGTCGTATCAGGGGCCGAACGGGCACCGGGGAGCTGTTTTTT	CAWSRIRGRTGTGELFF
TRBV7-2	-	TRBJ1-1	TRBD1	TGTGCCAGCAGTTCAACCCGGACAGGGGAAACTGAAGCTTTCTTT	CASSSTRTGETEAFF
TRBV4-3	-	TRBJ1-2	-	TGCGCCAGCAGCCAAGATTTCTCACAGGACTATGGCTACACCTTC	CASSQDFSQDYGYTF
TRBV7-2	-	TRBJ2-4	-	TGTGCCAGCAGGGCGCTTGACAAAAACATTCAGTACTTC	CASRALDKNIQYF